A selection of T cell receptor beta chains follows, all from one sample in a study of CD8 T cells in Susac syndrome. TCRdb re-called the immunoSEQ multiplex PCR reads with MiXCR, one entry per CDR3 protein. Of about 280,000 distinct CDR3 sequences listed, approximately 85% are singletons. Sequenced material: CD8+ T cells from PBMCs. The receptors shown here come from a human donor with multiple sclerosis. Both conserved end residues are part of each CDR3. Fields, in order: D gene, V gene, J gene, clone size, CDR3 protein, CDR3 DNA. The D gene is left open where the match is weak. Rows give clone size only sometimes, using once, few, many, or a class for an expanded clone.

d_call: TRBD2
v_call: TRBV4-1
j_call: TRBJ2-2
clone_size: .
cdr3_aa: CASSQDMTSGDPGELFF
cdr3_nt: TGCGCCAGCAGCCAAGATATGACTAGCGGGGATCCCGGGGAGCTGTTTTTT

d_call: TRBD2
v_call: TRBV11-2
j_call: TRBJ2-5
clone_size: .
cdr3_aa: CASSLQWTSSNQETQYF
cdr3_nt: TGTGCCAGCAGCTTACAGTGGACTAGCAGTAACCAAGAGACCCAGTACTTC

d_call: .
v_call: TRBV11-2
j_call: TRBJ1-6
clone_size: .
cdr3_aa: CASSLAGADSPLHF
cdr3_nt: TGTGCCAGCAGCTTAGCAGGGGCGGATTCACCCCTCCACTTT

d_call: .
v_call: TRBV30
j_call: TRBJ2-7
clone_size: .
cdr3_aa: CAWSVSGGSYEQYF
cdr3_nt: TGTGCCTGGAGTGTCTCAGGCGGTAGCTACGAGCAGTACTTC

d_call: TRBD1
v_call: TRBV30
j_call: TRBJ2-5
clone_size: .
cdr3_aa: CAWSPTGTGPESPIGDQYF
cdr3_nt: TGTGCCTGGAGTCCAACGGGGACAGGGCCGGAGTCTCCAATAGGAGACCAGTACTTC

d_call: .
v_call: TRBV28
j_call: TRBJ1-1
clone_size: few
cdr3_aa: CASSFAGNTEAFF
cdr3_nt: TGTGCCAGCAGTTTTGCAGGGAACACTGAAGCTTTCTTT

d_call: .
v_call: TRBV29-1
j_call: TRBJ1-1
clone_size: .
cdr3_aa: CSVGRGKRNTEAFF
cdr3_nt: TGCAGCGTTGGAAGGGGCAAAAGAAACACTGAAGCTTTCTTT

d_call: .
v_call: TRBV7-9
j_call: TRBJ2-3
clone_size: few
cdr3_aa: CASSLSRTEDTQYF
cdr3_nt: TGTGCCAGCAGCCTCAGCCGGACAGAAGATACGCAGTATTTT

d_call: .
v_call: TRBV6-1
j_call: TRBJ1-6
clone_size: .
cdr3_aa: CASSPRVNSPLHF
cdr3_nt: TGTGCCAGCAGTCCCCGCGTCAATTCACCCCTCCACTTT

d_call: .
v_call: TRBV10-3
j_call: TRBJ2-7
clone_size: .
cdr3_aa: CAAGRDRDYEQYF
cdr3_nt: TGTGCCGCTGGTCGGGACCGGGACTACGAGCAGTACTTC

d_call: .
v_call: TRBV7-9
j_call: TRBJ2-2
clone_size: .
cdr3_aa: CAGLRFAGELFF
cdr3_nt: TGTGCAGGGCTTAGGTTCGCCGGGGAGCTGTTTTTT

d_call: .
v_call: TRBV7-6
j_call: TRBJ2-7
clone_size: .
cdr3_aa: CASSLVAEAGEQYF
cdr3_nt: TGTGCCAGCAGCTTAGTAGCGGAGGCCGGCGAGCAGTACTTC

d_call: TRBD2
v_call: TRBV11-1
j_call: TRBJ2-1
clone_size: .
cdr3_aa: CASNSPALAENNEQFF
cdr3_nt: TGTGCCAGTAACTCCCCCGCCCTAGCGGAGAACAATGAGCAGTTCTTC

d_call: .
v_call: TRBV20-1
j_call: TRBJ2-7
clone_size: .
cdr3_aa: CSATGFQTYEQYF
cdr3_nt: TGCAGTGCTACCGGGTTCCAGACCTACGAGCAGTACTTC

d_call: .
v_call: TRBV13
j_call: TRBJ2-1
clone_size: .
cdr3_aa: CASSRDYNEQFF
cdr3_nt: TGTGCCAGCAGCCGTGACTACAATGAGCAGTTCTTC

d_call: TRBD1
v_call: TRBV12-3/TRBV12-4
j_call: TRBJ1-2
clone_size: once
cdr3_aa: CASSLDSRGNRGANYGYTF
cdr3_nt: TGTGCCAGCAGTTTAGATTCGCGGGGAAACAGGGGTGCGAACTATGGCTACACCTTC

d_call: .
v_call: TRBV28
j_call: TRBJ2-1
clone_size: .
cdr3_aa: CASRLGGGYNEQFF
cdr3_nt: TGTGCCAGCAGACTTGGCGGCGGATACAATGAGCAGTTCTTC

d_call: TRBD2
v_call: TRBV29-1
j_call: TRBJ2-1
clone_size: .
cdr3_aa: CSVEGASGRTYNEQFF
cdr3_nt: TGCAGCGTTGAGGGGGCTAGCGGGAGGACCTACAATGAGCAGTTCTTC

d_call: .
v_call: TRBV9
j_call: TRBJ2-1
clone_size: .
cdr3_aa: CASSPRPGYNEQFF
cdr3_nt: TGTGCCAGCAGCCCCCGTCCGGGATACAATGAGCAGTTCTTC

d_call: .
v_call: TRBV3-1
j_call: TRBJ2-1
clone_size: .
cdr3_aa: CASSPPRGTGPNEQFF
cdr3_nt: TGTGCCAGCAGCCCCCCTCGGGGTACGGGCCCCAATGAGCAGTTCTTC

d_call: .
v_call: TRBV27
j_call: TRBJ1-1
clone_size: once
cdr3_aa: CASSFLGVRSIRGTNTEAFF
cdr3_nt: TGTGCCAGCAGCTTCTTGGGCGTACGATCAATCCGGGGAACAAACACTGAAGCTTTCTTT

d_call: .
v_call: TRBV7-9
j_call: TRBJ1-6
clone_size: once
cdr3_aa: CASSSNFRRSNSPLHF
cdr3_nt: TGTGCCAGCAGCTCCAATTTCAGACGTAGTAATTCACCCCTCCACTTT

d_call: TRBD2
v_call: TRBV6-1
j_call: TRBJ2-7
clone_size: .
cdr3_aa: CASSERREAGGTYEQYF
cdr3_nt: TGTGCCAGCAGTGAAAGGCGAGAAGCGGGAGGGACCTACGAGCAGTACTTC

d_call: .
v_call: TRBV14
j_call: TRBJ2-5
clone_size: .
cdr3_aa: CASSNRSPETQYF
cdr3_nt: TGTGCCAGCAGCAATCGGAGCCCAGAGACCCAGTACTTC

d_call: TRBD2
v_call: TRBV7-9
j_call: TRBJ2-3
clone_size: once
cdr3_aa: CASSPRLASPDTQYF
cdr3_nt: TGTGCCAGCAGCCCAAGACTAGCGTCCCCAGATACGCAGTATTTT

d_call: .
v_call: TRBV7-9
j_call: TRBJ2-3
clone_size: .
cdr3_aa: CASSTEVGKTDTQYF
cdr3_nt: TGTGCCAGCAGCACCGAAGTGGGGAAGACAGATACGCAGTATTTT

d_call: TRBD2
v_call: TRBV7-9
j_call: TRBJ2-7
clone_size: .
cdr3_aa: CASSPGTASGKTYEQYF
cdr3_nt: TGTGCCAGCAGCCCCGGCACAGCTAGCGGGAAGACCTACGAGCAGTACTTC

d_call: .
v_call: TRBV7-9
j_call: TRBJ1-2
clone_size: once
cdr3_aa: CASSLADSPNYGYTF
cdr3_nt: TGTGCCAGCAGCCTCGCAGATTCCCCTAACTATGGCTACACCTTC

d_call: .
v_call: TRBV4-1
j_call: TRBJ2-5
clone_size: .
cdr3_aa: CASSAARNSQETQYF
cdr3_nt: TGCGCCAGCAGCGCGGCGAGGAACTCCCAAGAGACCCAGTACTTC

d_call: TRBD2
v_call: TRBV3-1
j_call: TRBJ2-7
clone_size: .
cdr3_aa: CASSEEPGLEFYEQYF
cdr3_nt: TGTGCCAGCAGCGAAGAACCGGGACTAGAGTTTTACGAGCAGTACTTC

d_call: TRBD1
v_call: TRBV23-1
j_call: TRBJ1-1
clone_size: .
cdr3_aa: CASRGDRRMNTEAFF
cdr3_nt: TGCGCCAGCAGAGGGGACAGAAGGATGAACACTGAAGCTTTCTTT

d_call: .
v_call: TRBV11-2
j_call: TRBJ2-2
clone_size: .
cdr3_aa: CASSSLRATGELFF
cdr3_nt: TGTGCCAGCAGCTCCCTACGGGCCACCGGGGAGCTGTTTTTT

d_call: .
v_call: TRBV11-2
j_call: TRBJ2-1
clone_size: .
cdr3_aa: CASSRDYGEYNEQFF
cdr3_nt: TGTGCCAGCAGCCGCGACTATGGGGAGTACAATGAGCAGTTCTTC

d_call: .
v_call: TRBV4-2
j_call: TRBJ1-4
clone_size: once
cdr3_aa: CASSQGSGESTNEKLFF
cdr3_nt: TGTGCCAGCAGCCAAGGGTCAGGGGAATCAACTAATGAAAAACTGTTTTTT

d_call: .
v_call: TRBV29-1
j_call: TRBJ1-2
clone_size: .
cdr3_aa: CSAPSFQGYTF
cdr3_nt: TGCAGCGCCCCCTCCTTTCAGGGCTACACCTTC

d_call: .
v_call: TRBV12-3/TRBV12-4
j_call: TRBJ1-3
clone_size: .
cdr3_aa: CASSLQGGGNTIYF
cdr3_nt: TGTGCCAGCAGTTTGCAGGGTGGGGGAAACACCATATATTTT